This TCR beta chain was observed in a study of blood T cell repertoires in COVID-19. For the study at large: Donors in the United States, Italy and Spain gave samples during acute or convalescent COVID-19. T cells, B-cell-depleted T cells, or PBMCs supplied cDNA or gDNA.

Germline-derived CDR1 and CDR2 are SGHAT and FQNNGV. The junction had 7 bases not matched to a gene; V was cut back by 1 base and J by 5 bases. The CDR3 is 15 residues long. Original processing notes: Nucleated cell counts were estimated from reference gene primer amplification. The table came from immunoSEQ multiplex PCR; TCRdb's copy has only in-frame clones and leaves some out. That table gives V, J and clone size, and the DNA gave D and trimming. The profile covers roughly 200,000 clones, with 80% to 90% appearing a single time and more than 5.5% taken by the ten largest. Specimen: peripheral blood. V is TRBV11-2 and J is TRBJ2-5, with TRBD1 matching 7 bases. The sequence was collected from an elderly man with acute or convalescent COVID-19. This CDR3 is CASSLGDRAPETQYF. As DNA, the CDR3 is TGTGCCAGCAGCTTAGGTGACAGGGCCCCTGAGACCCAGTACTTC.